Below, 2 T cell receptor beta chains from the same sample are listed, as sequenced in a study of cytomegalovirus exposure and HLA in healthy donors. PCR involved 60 Vbeta and 13 Jbeta primers. This table comes from immunoSEQ multiplex PCR, and its TCRdb copy is limited to in-frame clones, with some not included. The top ten hold around 2.5% of the sample, which has roughly 100,000 clones, roughly 73% seen once. Sequencing was performed on PBMCs. The receptors originated from a middle-aged man in good health and CMV-seronegative.

V usage is TRBV6-6 and J usage is TRBJ2-3, with D possibly matching TRBD2 (7 bases). The germline V gene has CDR1 MNHNY and CDR2 SVGAGI (reference sequence). V dropped 5 bases and J dropped 6 bases, with 15 bases sitting between them. The CDR3 runs 14 residues. Here the CDR3 reads CASSRARGQDTQYF. For the CDR3, the DNA is TGTGCCAGCAGTCGAGCGCGGGGGCAGGATACGCAGTATTTT.

V usage is TRBV27 and J usage is TRBJ2-3; 9 bases match TRBD1. The CDR3 consists of 13 residues. Germline V CDR1 and CDR2: MNHEY, SMNVEV (reference sequence). The V segment lost 5 bases and the J segment 6 bases; nucleotides outside the gene matches: 3. CDR3 residues: CASSAGTGDTQYF. The CDR3 nucleotides read TGTGCCAGCAGTGCTGGGACAGGGGATACGCAGTATTTT.